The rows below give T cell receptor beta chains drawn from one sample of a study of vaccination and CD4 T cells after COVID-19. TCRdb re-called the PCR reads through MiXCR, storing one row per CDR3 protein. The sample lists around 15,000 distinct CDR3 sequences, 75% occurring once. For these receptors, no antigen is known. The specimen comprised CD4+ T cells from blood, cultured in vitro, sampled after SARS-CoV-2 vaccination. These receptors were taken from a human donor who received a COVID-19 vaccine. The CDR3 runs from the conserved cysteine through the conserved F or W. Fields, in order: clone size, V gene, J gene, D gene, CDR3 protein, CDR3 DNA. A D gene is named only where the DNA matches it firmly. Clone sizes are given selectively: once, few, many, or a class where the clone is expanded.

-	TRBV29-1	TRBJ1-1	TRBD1	CSVEVIQGVAEAFF	TGCAGCGTTGAGGTTATACAGGGGGTAGCTGAAGCTTTCTTT
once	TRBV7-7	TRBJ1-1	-	CASSSLLRAINTEAFF	TGTGCCAGCAGCTCACTGTTACGGGCCATCAACACTGAAGCTTTCTTT
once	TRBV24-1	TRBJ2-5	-	CAIEPRRGSGIETQYF	TGTGCCATCGAGCCACGAAGGGGTTCCGGGATAGAGACCCAGTACTTC
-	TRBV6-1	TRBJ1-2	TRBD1	CASSRGQGNYGYTF	TGTGCCAGCAGTCGTGGACAGGGTAACTATGGCTACACCTTC
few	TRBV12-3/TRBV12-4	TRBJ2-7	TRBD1	CASSITGTGVYEQYF	TGTGCCAGCAGTATCACCGGGACAGGGGTCTACGAGCAGTACTTC
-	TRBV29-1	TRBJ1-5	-	CSVVDGGGNQPQHF	TGCAGCGTTGTTGACGGGGGGGGTAATCAGCCCCAGCATTTT
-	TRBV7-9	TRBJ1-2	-	CASSLVSDYGYTF	TGTGCCAGCAGCTTAGTTTCCGACTATGGCTACACCTTC
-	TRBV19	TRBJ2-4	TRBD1	CASSQGQGNIQYF	TGTGCCAGTAGTCAGGGACAGGGCAACATTCAGTACTTC
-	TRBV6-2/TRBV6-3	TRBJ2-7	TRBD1	CASSYEPGTVRNYEQYF	TGTGCCAGCAGTTACGAACCGGGGACAGTTAGAAACTACGAGCAGTACTTC
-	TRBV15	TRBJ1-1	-	CATSHDMNTEAFF	TGTGCCACCAGCCATGACATGAACACTGAAGCTTTCTTT
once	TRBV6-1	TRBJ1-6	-	CASSPQGRGAYNSPLHF	TGTGCCAGCAGTCCCCAGGGGAGAGGGGCCTATAATTCACCCCTCCACTTT
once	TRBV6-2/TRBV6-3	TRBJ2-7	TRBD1	CASRRQGPTPREQYF	TGTGCCAGTCGGCGACAGGGGCCCACTCCACGGGAGCAGTACTTC
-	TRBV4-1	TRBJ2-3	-	CASSQEWGGVNTQYF	TGCGCCAGCAGCCAAGAGTGGGGGGGCGTGAATACGCAGTATTTT
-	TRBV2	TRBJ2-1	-	CASRATRVISYNEQFF	TGTGCCAGCAGAGCCACCAGGGTTATCTCCTACAATGAGCAGTTCTTC
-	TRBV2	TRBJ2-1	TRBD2	CASSERGGSYNEQFF	TGTGCCAGCAGTGAGCGGGGGGGCTCCTACAATGAGCAGTTCTTC
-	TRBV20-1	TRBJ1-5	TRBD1	CSALGQGLGNQPQHF	TGCAGTGCTCTCGGACAGGGTTTAGGCAATCAGCCCCAGCATTTT
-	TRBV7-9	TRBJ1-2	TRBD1	CASSPKLATGRYGYTF	TGTGCCAGCAGCCCCAAACTCGCGACAGGGAGGTATGGCTACACCTTC
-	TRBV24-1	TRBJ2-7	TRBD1	CATRGQVSYEQYF	TGTGCCACCAGGGGACAGGTATCCTACGAGCAGTACTTC